The clone carrying this T cell receptor (beta chain) came up a few times. What it binds is not known. These data come from a study of T-cell memory formation after mild COVID-19. Study-wide results and caveats: Memory cells collected pre-infection included some clones that later responded, suggesting cross-reactive memory joined.

Trimming shortened V by 2 bases and J by 7 bases, and 9 bases separated the two germline ends. This CDR3 region has 13 residues. Constant-segment primers served in 5'RACE that generated TCR alpha and TCR beta cDNA libraries bearing sample barcodes and UMIs. TCRdb reanalysed the 5' RACE reads using MiXCR and keeps one entry per CDR3 protein. The sample records hundreds of thousands of distinct CDR3 sequences, around 28% being singletons. The rearrangement joins TRBV12-3 or TRBV12-4 to TRBJ2-1; D gene uncertain. Sequencing was done on a sample of PBMCs or a T cell subset sorted from them (not recorded which). The source is an adult woman who had mild COVID-19 (a few samples of this study predate the infection). Cell type and time point are not known. This chain's CDR3 is CASSLQAPNEQFF. The DNA for the CDR3 is TGTGCCAGCAGTTTACAGGCTCCTAATGAGCAGTTCTTC.